The sample holds many counts of the clone carrying this TCR beta chain. Its target is unknown. Study processing details: Construction of a distant-metastasis classifier for papillary thyroid cancer relied on CDR3 differences across clinicopathological groups. MiXCR re-clonotyped the PCR reads for TCRdb. TCRdb, not the original authors, processed these V and J calls. The sample carries 45,000 or so clones, about 4.2% recorded once. This CDR3 is built from 15 residues. Per the germline V gene, CDR1 is SGHVS and CDR2 is FQNEAQ. Trimming cost V 5 bases and J 5 bases; bases outside gene matches: 10. There were no patients who had received any treatment before thyroid surgery. This record comes from a study of metastatic and nonmetastatic thyroid tumors. Study-level background: Repertoire comparisons spanned blood and tumor or nodule tissue from malignant and benign thyroid patients. Study findings and constraints: According to reports, the diversity of TCR beta was significantly higher in malignant thyroid tumors than in benign nodules, and this held in both blood and tumor samples.

The sample comprised blood. The chain carries TRBV7-8 and TRBJ2-5; TRBD2 matches 8 bases. The sequence was obtained from a female donor with papillary thyroid cancer or a benign thyroid nodule (not recorded which). Some clones in this sample may be carry-over from other donors' samples. The CDR3 spells CASSRGGGRFETQYF. For the CDR3, the DNA is TGTGCCAGCAGCCGCGGGGGCGGGAGGTTTGAGACCCAGTACTTC.